This TCR beta chain originates from a study of T cell repertoires in cytomegalovirus infection. For the study at large: Recently identified HLA-C-restricted CMV epitopes were among the peptides used. Both a matching HLA type and CMV infection were indicated by public TCR beta signatures.

Via MiXCR, TCRdb re-called the reads, giving one row per CDR3 protein. This sample has approximately 590,000 distinct CDR3 sequences, with almost 40% found just once. About this clonotype itself: The antigen remains unidentified.

Study findings and constraints: Identification of carriers of CMV plus the relevant HLA was performed using cumulative public TCR beta family frequency. The ex vivo response showed dominance by HLA-C-restricted CMV-specific TCR beta clonotypes.

V was trimmed by 8 bases and J by 0 bases, leaving 17 bases between them. Germline V gene lookup returns CDR1 MNHEY and CDR2 SVGAGI. The CDR3 is 17 amino acids. The material was cultured PBMCs, obtained from culture after CMV antigen stimulation. The source is a human donor in good health (CMV status not recorded). Some clones in this sample may be carry-over from other donors' samples. The chain is built from TRBV6-5 and TRBJ2-6, with D perhaps matching TRBD1 (5 bases). This CDR3 is CASGAAETISGANVLTF. Here the CDR3 DNA reads TGTGCCAGCGGGGCCGCAGAAACTATCTCTGGGGCCAACGTCCTGACTTTC.